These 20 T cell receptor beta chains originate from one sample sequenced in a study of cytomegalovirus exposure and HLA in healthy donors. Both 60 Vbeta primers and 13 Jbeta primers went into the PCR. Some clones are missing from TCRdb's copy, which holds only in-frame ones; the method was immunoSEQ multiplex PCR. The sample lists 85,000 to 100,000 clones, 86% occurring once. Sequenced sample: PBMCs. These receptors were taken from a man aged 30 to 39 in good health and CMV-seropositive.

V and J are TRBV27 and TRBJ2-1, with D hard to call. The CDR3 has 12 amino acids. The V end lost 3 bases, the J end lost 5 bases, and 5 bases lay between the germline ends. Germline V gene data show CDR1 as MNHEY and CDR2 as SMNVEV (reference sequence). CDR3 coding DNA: TGTGCCAGCAGTTTCTCGGACAATGAGCAGTTCTTC. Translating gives CASSFSDNEQFF.

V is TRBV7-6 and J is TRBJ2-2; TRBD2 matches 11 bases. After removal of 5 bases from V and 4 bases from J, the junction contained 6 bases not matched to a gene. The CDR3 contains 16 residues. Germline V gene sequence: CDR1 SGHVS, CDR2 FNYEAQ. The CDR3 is CASSVRLAGSTGELFF. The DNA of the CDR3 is TGTGCCAGCAGCGTGCGACTAGCGGGAAGCACCGGGGAGCTGTTTTTT.

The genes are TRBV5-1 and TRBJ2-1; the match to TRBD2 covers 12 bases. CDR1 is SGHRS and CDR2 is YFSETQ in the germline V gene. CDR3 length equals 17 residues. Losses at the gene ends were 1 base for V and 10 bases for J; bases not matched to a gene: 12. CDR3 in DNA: TGCGCCAGCAGCTTGTCCATTGAGACTAGCGGGAGCAGGGAGCAGTTCTTC. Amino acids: CASSLSIETSGSREQFF.

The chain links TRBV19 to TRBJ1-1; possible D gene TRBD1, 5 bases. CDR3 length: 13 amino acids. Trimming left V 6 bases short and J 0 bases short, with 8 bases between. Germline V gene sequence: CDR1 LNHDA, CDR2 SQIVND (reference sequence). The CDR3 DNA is TGTGCCAGTAGCTTGACAGTGAACACTGAAGCTTTCTTT. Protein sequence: CASSLTVNTEAFF.

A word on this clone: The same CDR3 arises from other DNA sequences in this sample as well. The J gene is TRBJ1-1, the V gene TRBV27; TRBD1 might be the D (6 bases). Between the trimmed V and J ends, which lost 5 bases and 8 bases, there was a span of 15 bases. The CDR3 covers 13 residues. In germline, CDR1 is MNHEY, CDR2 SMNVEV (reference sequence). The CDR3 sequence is CASSKSPGTEAFF. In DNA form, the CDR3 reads TGTGCCAGCAGTAAATCTCCAGGGACAGAAGCTTTCTTT.

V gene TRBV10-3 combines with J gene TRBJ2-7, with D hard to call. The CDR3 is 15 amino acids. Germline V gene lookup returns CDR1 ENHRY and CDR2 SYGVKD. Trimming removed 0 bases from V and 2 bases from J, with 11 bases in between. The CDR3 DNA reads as TGTGCCATCAGTGAGTCACCTAGTTCGGCCTACGAGCAGTACTTC. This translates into CAISESPSSAYEQYF.

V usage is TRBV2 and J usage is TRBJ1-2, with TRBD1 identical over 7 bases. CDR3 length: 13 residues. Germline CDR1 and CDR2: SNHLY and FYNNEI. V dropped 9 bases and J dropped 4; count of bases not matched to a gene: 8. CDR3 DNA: TGTGCCAGGAAGGACAGGCTGGTCTATGGCTACACCTTC. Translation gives CARKDRLVYGYTF.

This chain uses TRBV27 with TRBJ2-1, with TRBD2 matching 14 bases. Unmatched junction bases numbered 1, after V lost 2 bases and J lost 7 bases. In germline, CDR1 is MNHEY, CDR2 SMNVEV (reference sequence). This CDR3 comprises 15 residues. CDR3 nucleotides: TGTGCCAGCAGTTTAAGACTAGCGGGAGGGAATGAGCAGTTCTTC. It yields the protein CASSLRLAGGNEQFF.

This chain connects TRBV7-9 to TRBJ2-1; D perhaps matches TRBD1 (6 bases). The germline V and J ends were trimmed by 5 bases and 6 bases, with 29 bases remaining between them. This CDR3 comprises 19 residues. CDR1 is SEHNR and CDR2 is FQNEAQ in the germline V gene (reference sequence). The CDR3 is CASSLRGSGVIMAFNEQFF. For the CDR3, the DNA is TGTGCCAGCAGCCTTAGGGGGTCAGGGGTTATAATGGCCTTCAATGAGCAGTTCTTC.

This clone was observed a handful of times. In DNA, the CDR3 is TGCAGCGTTGAAGCACCGACAGGGGGGTACTACGAGCAGTACTTC. The encoded protein is CSVEAPTGGYYEQYF. This chain connects TRBV29-1 to TRBJ2-7, with 9 bases fitting TRBD1. The CDR3 has 15 amino acids. Germline V CDR1 and CDR2: SQVTM, ANQGSEA. V trimming: 1 base; J trimming: 3 bases; junction bases outside the gene matches: 7.

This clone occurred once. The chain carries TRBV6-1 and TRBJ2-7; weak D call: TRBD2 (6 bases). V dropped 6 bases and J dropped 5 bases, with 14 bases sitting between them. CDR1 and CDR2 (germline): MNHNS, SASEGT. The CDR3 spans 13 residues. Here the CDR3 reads CASSRDSTHEQYF. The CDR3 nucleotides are TGTGCCAGCAGCAGGGACTCCACCCACGAGCAGTACTTC.

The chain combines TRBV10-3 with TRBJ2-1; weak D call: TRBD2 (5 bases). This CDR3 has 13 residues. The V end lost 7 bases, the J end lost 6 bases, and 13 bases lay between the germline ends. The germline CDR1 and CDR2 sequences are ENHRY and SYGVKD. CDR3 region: CAINPGLGNEQFF. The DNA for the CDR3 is TGTGCCATCAACCCGGGATTAGGCAATGAGCAGTTCTTC.

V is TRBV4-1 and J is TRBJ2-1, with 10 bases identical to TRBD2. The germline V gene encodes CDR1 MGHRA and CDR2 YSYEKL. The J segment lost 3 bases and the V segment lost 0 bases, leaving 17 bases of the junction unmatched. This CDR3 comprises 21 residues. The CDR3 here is CASSQDPWQLASGSVYNEQFF. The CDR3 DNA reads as TGCGCCAGCAGCCAAGATCCATGGCAGCTCGCTAGCGGGAGTGTCTACAATGAGCAGTTCTTC.

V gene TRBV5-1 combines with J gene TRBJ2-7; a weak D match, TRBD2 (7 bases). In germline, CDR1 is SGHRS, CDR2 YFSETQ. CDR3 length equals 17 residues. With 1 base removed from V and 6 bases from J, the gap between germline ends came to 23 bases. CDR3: CASSLSPGGGGRTEQYF. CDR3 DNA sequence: TGCGCCAGCAGCTTGTCTCCTGGTGGGGGCGGGAGAACCGAGCAGTACTTC.

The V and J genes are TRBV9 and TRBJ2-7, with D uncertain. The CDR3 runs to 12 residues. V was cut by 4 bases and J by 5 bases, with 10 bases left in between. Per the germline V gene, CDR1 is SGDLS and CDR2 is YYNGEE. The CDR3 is CASSPHEHEQYF. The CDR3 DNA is TGTGCCAGCAGCCCCCACGAGCACGAGCAGTACTTC.

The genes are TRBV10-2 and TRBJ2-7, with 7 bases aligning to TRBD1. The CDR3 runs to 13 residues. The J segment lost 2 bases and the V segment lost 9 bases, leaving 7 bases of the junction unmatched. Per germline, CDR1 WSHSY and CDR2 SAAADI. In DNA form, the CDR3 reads TGCGCCAGTTCCGGGACAGCCACCTACGAGCAGTACTTC. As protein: CASSGTATYEQYF.

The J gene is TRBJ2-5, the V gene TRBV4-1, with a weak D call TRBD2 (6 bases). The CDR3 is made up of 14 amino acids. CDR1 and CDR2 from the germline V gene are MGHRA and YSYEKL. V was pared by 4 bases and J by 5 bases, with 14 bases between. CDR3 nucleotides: TGCGCCAGCAGCCCGACTAGGCGGGCGGAGACCCAGTACTTC. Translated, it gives CASSPTRRAETQYF.

CDR3 amino acids: CASSTQGPHYGYTF. The CDR3 DNA sequence: TGCGCCAGCAGCACACAGGGGCCTCACTATGGCTACACCTTC. V is TRBV5-1 and J is TRBJ1-2, with 7 bases identical to TRBD1. The V gene end was trimmed by 4 bases and the J gene end by 3 bases; junction bases not matched to a gene: 6. Germline assignment: CDR1 SGHRS and CDR2 YFSETQ. The CDR3 runs 14 residues.

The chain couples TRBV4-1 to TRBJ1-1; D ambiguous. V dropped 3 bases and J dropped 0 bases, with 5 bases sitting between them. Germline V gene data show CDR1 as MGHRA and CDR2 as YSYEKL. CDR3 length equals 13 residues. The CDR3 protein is CASSQTMNTEAFF. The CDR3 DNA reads TGCGCCAGCAGCCAGACAATGAACACTGAAGCTTTCTTT.

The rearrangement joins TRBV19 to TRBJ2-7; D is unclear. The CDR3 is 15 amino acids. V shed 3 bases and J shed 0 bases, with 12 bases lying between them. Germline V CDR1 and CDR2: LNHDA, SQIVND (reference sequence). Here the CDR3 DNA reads TGTGCCAGTAGTATGTCTAACCCAAGCTCCTACGAGCAGTACTTC. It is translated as CASSMSNPSSYEQYF.